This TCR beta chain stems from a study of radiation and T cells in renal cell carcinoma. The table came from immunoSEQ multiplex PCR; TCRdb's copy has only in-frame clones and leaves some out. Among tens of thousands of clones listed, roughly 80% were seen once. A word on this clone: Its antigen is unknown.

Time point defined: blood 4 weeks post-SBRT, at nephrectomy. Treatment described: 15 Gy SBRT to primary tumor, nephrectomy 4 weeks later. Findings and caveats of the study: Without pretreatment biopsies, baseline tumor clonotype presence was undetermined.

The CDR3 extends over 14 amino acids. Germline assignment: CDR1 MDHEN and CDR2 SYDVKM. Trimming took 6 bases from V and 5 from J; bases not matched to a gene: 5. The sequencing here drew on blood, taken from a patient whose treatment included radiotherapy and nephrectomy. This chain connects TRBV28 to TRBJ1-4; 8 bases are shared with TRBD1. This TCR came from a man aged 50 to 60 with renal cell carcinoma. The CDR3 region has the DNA TGTGCCAGCAGCACGGGACAGGCAAATGAAAAACTGTTTTTT. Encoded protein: CASSTGQANEKLFF.